The entry that follows covers one T cell receptor (beta chain) sequence. This specimen comes from a study of shared clonotypes between healthy human individuals. Study-wide background: Samples came from two female and a few male donors aged 18 to 49.

The method was immunoSEQ multiplex PCR; TCRdb's version includes in-frame clones alone and lacks a portion of them. The repertoire includes about 110,000 clones, less than 80% of them detected once, and about 24% sits in the top ten. Donors comprised only Caucasian adults living in Nashville, Tennessee. In CD8 memory, CD45RO+ cells were put together with CCR7-negative CD45RA+ TemRA cells. Germline loops: CDR1 SEHNR, CDR2 FQNEAQ (reference sequence). The CDR3 consists of 14 residues. Unmatched junction bases numbered 6, after V lost 5 bases and J lost 6 bases. This sequence joins TRBV7-9 and TRBJ1-4, with 7 bases identical to TRBD1. The specimen was memory CD8+ T cells sorted from blood. The subset: CD45RO+ cells pooled with CCR7-negative TemRA cells. This receptor was identified in a woman under 40 in good health. CDR3 sequence (DNA): TGTGCCAGCAGCGCCGGGACAGCCTATGAAAAACTGTTTTTT. Translated, it gives CASSAGTAYEKLFF.